The 10 T cell receptor beta chains given below trace back to one sample, sequenced in a study of OX40 agonist ivuxolimab in advanced cancers. Clones were read by immunoSEQ multiplex PCR, and TCRdb kept only the in-frame ones, dropping some. In the table there are about 99,000 clones, approximately 95% of which are singletons. The source was CD4+ or CD8+ T cells sorted from blood, collected in a trial of the OX40 agonist ivuxolimab. The origin of the receptors is an adult with an advanced solid tumor such as melanoma, head and neck, liver or kidney cancer.

This clone was seen just once. This chain joins TRBV9 and TRBJ1-3, with D tentatively TRBD1 (5 bases). Germline V gene data show CDR1 as SGDLS and CDR2 as YYNGEE. The CDR3 has 15 amino acids. V dropped 0 bases and J dropped 0 bases, with 7 bases sitting between them. CDR3 in DNA: TGTGCCAGCAGCGTAGTAGGGGTCTCTGGAAACACCATATATTTT. The encoded protein is CASSVVGVSGNTIYF. The complete variable domain, with remaining parts taken from reference TRBV9 and TRBJ1-3, reads DSGVTQTPKHLITATGQRVTLRCSPRSGDLSVYWYQQSLDQGLQFLIQYYNGEERAKGNILERFSAQQFPDLHSELNLSSLELGDSALYFCASSVVGVSGNTIYFGEGSWLTVV.

The rearrangement uses TRBV6-5 and TRBJ2-7; 8 positions match TRBD2. This CDR3 is built from 12 residues. Germline V lookup: CDR1 MNHEY, CDR2 SVGAGI. The V and J ends lost 4 bases and 5 bases, in that order; junction bases with no gene match: 1. The CDR3 protein is CASSFGGDEQYF. CDR3 coding DNA: TGTGCCAGCAGTTTCGGGGGGGACGAGCAGTACTTC.

This chain links TRBV7-8 with TRBJ1-1, with TRBD1 as a possible D gene (5 bases). Trimming left V 5 bases short and J 1 base short, with 14 bases between. CDR1 and CDR2 from the germline V gene are SGHVS and FQNEAQ. The CDR3 spans 15 residues. The CDR3 region has the DNA TGTGCCAGCAGCCCTCTCCAGGGATCGAACACTGAAGCTTTCTTT. Its translation is CASSPLQGSNTEAFF.

This sequence joins TRBV7-6 and TRBJ2-1, with 8 positions matching TRBD2. From germline, CDR1 is SGHVS and CDR2 FNYEAQ. CDR3 size: 17 residues. V was clipped by 1 base and J by 4 bases; unmatched bases: 9. The CDR3 DNA follows: TGTGCCAGCAGCTTAGACGGGGGGGGTCTGGTTTACAATGAGCAGTTCTTC. This translates into CASSLDGGGLVYNEQFF.

This chain connects TRBV9 to TRBJ1-4; perhaps TRBD1 as D (5 bases). The CDR3 length is 15 residues. Trimming took off 3 bases at V and 3 bases at J, with 12 bases between the two ends. CDR1 SGDLS and CDR2 YYNGEE come from the germline V gene. Here the CDR3 DNA reads TGTGCCAGCAGCGCCCGAGGGACCCCTAATGAAAAACTGTTTTTT. It specifies CASSARGTPNEKLFF. Full variable domain (outside the CDR3, taken from reference TRBV9 and TRBJ1-4): DSGVTQTPKHLITATGQRVTLRCSPRSGDLSVYWYQQSLDQGLQFLIQYYNGEERAKGNILERFSAQQFPDLHSELNLSSLELGDSALYFCASSARGTPNEKLFFGSGTQLSVL.

The chain uses TRBV7-9 and TRBJ1-2; unclear D gene. Germline V CDR1 and CDR2: SEHNR, FQNEAQ (reference sequence). V lost 5 bases to trimming and J lost 3 bases, with 16 bases between them. This CDR3 is 15 amino acids long. This chain's CDR3 is CASSLGRELDYGYTF. In DNA form, the CDR3 reads TGTGCCAGCAGCCTGGGTCGGGAGTTGGACTATGGCTACACCTTC.

This chain links TRBV4-2 with TRBJ2-3; D is unclear. This CDR3 is built from 13 residues. The germline V and J ends were trimmed by 3 bases and 0 bases, with 4 bases remaining between them. Per the germline V gene, CDR1 is LGHNA and CDR2 is YNFKEQ. CDR3 residues: CASSQASTDTQYF. The CDR3 nucleotides read TGTGCCAGCAGCCAGGCCAGCACAGATACGCAGTATTTT.

The chain couples TRBV6-5 to TRBJ2-7, with D possibly matching TRBD1 (6 bases). The CDR3 loop spans 14 amino acids. The germline gives CDR1 MNHEY, CDR2 SVGAGI. V was shortened by 6 bases and J by 6 bases, with 18 bases between the two germline ends. CDR3 nucleotides: TGTGCCAGCAGCACGACAGGTCCGGGGATCGAGCAGTACTTC. Protein sequence: CASSTTGPGIEQYF.

The rearrangement joins TRBV6-5 to TRBJ1-2; TRBD1 matches at 9 bases. The CDR3 loop spans 13 amino acids. CDR1 and CDR2 (germline): MNHEY, SVGAGI. Trimming cost V 4 bases and J 7 bases; bases outside gene matches: 4. CDR3 coding DNA: TGTGCCAGCAGTTGGGACAGGGCCGCTGGCTACACCTTC. Protein product: CASSWDRAAGYTF.

The chain carries TRBV25-1 and TRBJ2-2, with D possibly being TRBD2 (5 bases). The CDR3 covers 15 residues. The V and J ends lost 4 bases and 7 bases respectively, with 16 bases between them. The germline V gene encodes CDR1 MGHDK and CDR2 SYGVNS. As DNA, the CDR3 is TGTGCCAGCAGTGGGGAGAAACCCTCCGGCGGGGAGCTGTTTTTT. This codes for CASSGEKPSGGELFF.